This T cell receptor beta chain was captured by sequencing in a study of radiotherapy plus CTLA-4 blockade in lung cancer. Study-wide context: Among all patients, 15% to 20% showed objective responses, while 30% to 40% had disease control. Points from the study as a whole: After treatment with radiotherapy plus ipilimumab, TCR clones that came from the tumor expanded in blood. Strongest reported response predictors: early blood clone changes and post-radiation interferon-beta.

The V and J ends lost 4 bases and 5 bases, in that order; junction bases with no gene match: 5. Germline-derived CDR1 and CDR2 are SGHKS and YYEKEE (reference sequence). This CDR3 is built from 13 residues. The study gave focal radiation plus ipilimumab CTLA-4 blockade to patients with chemo-refractory metastatic non-small-cell lung cancer. A remark on this clone: Its matching antigen is unknown.

TCRdb keeps only in-frame clones here, not all; method: immunoSEQ multiplex PCR. The sample carries under 100,000 clones, approximately 82% recorded once. V gene TRBV5-5 combines with J gene TRBJ1-1; TRBD1 agrees at 7 bases. The sequencing here drew on peripheral blood, taken from a patient treated with radiotherapy plus ipilimumab. The clonotype comes from a human donor with non-small cell lung cancer that progressed on radiotherapy plus ipilimumab. The CDR3 reads CASSRQGLTEAFF. The CDR3 bases are TGTGCCAGCAGCAGACAGGGTCTGACTGAAGCTTTCTTT.